A selection of T cell receptor beta chains follows, all from one sample in a study of shared clonotypes between healthy human individuals. The repertoire was sequenced with immunoSEQ multiplex PCR; TCRdb's copy has only in-frame clones and lacks some. The table includes 1.5 million to 2.5 million clones, approximately 95% detected once. The specimen was naive CD8+ T cells sorted from blood. These TCRs come from a man aged 18 to 35 in good health. Each CDR3 is given with its conserved first and last residue.

v_gene,CDR3aa
TRBV2,CASIWTVTEAFF
TRBV4-1,CASSQGPQVTYEQYF
TRBV5-1,CASSLVSVDYEQYF
TRBV11-2,CASSSDEGKLFF
TRBV7-9,CASSLAQLVAGPLDYEQYF
TRBV7-3,CASSQAQGFSDEQFF
TRBV5-1,CASSGTGGTEAFF
TRBV7-9,CASSLSKGQSGRHTDTQYF
TRBV4-2,CASSQLSGGWVDTQYF
TRBV7-3,CASSLGGSYGYTF
TRBV7-8,CASSSLEGSSYNEQFF
TRBV28,CASGTGYEQYF
TRBV9,CASSERGADTEAFF
TRBV10-2,CASGSTYEQYF
TRBV6-5,CASSYFGANVLTF
TRBV28,CASSLETVNTEAFF
TRBV4-1,CASSLRGQETQYF
TRBV2,CASSLPGGFFVYEQYF
TRBV11-2,CASSYGGSQETQYF
TRBV27,CASSSHGLPSPSEQYF
TRBV19,CASSKYGLAGASEQYF
TRBV5-4,CASCPGLADNEQFF
TRBV25-1,CASSEFGSEQYF
TRBV11-2,CASSSEANYGYTF
TRBV5-4,CASSLGQGASYEQYF
TRBV10-3,CATGTDTQYF
TRBV5-4,CASSLSSGGATDTQYF
TRBV27,CASGRSRSGANVLTF
TRBV4-1,CASSQDPPAVGSYNEQFF
TRBV7-8,CASINADSQETQYF
TRBV6-1,CASSGILAGVTDTQYF
TRBV11-2,CASTTSGFYNEQFF
TRBV27,CASSLNSQGNFYEQYF
TRBV7-3,CASSLNHGELFF
TRBV7-6,CASILTGGPQETQYF
TRBV27,CASSPLRGDTQYF
TRBV11-2,CASSFGQGVYGYTF
TRBV4-1,CASSQALGGSGELFF
TRBV27,CASSLTPHTGELFF
TRBV27,CASSLGVEAFF
TRBV27,CASSSRLAVLSMSQFF
TRBV6-6,CASSYSGANTGELFF
TRBV19,CASHMGPMNTEAFF
TRBV2,CASSSGQGLTQPQHF
TRBV2,CASSESAGAYQPQHF
TRBV4-1,CASSQGGRGGVETQYF
TRBV18,CASSATAGQPETQYF
TRBV5-4,CASSPEQGGTEAFF
TRBV2,CASSPSPQQLAKNIQYF
TRBV4-1,CASSQATGELFF
TRBV9,CASSVEQVSYEQYF
TRBV13,CASSQTRWRNNEQFF